This section outlines one T cell receptor (beta chain) sequence together with its context. This sample was taken from a study of blood T cell repertoires in COVID-19. Study details: Sites in the United States, Italy and Spain provided acute and convalescent COVID-19 samples. From T cells, B-cell-depleted T cells, or PBMCs came the material, which was cDNA or gDNA.

Sequencing was performed with immunoSEQ multiplex PCR; in TCRdb, only in-frame clones are kept and a portion is missing. The sample includes 30,000 to 35,000 clones, about 93% seen only once; the top ten take roughly 5.2%. Material: peripheral blood. This TCR was recovered from a human donor in a cohort sampled during active COVID-19.

DNA of the CDR3: TGTGCCAGCAGTGAACCGGGACAGGGGGAAGCTTTCTTT. Its translation is CASSEPGQGEAFF. The chain employs TRBV6-1 and TRBJ1-1; 10 nucleotides match TRBD1. CDR3 length: 13 residues. Germline lookup yields CDR1 MNHNS and CDR2 SASEGT. With V trimmed by 2 bases and J by 8 bases, 2 bases remained unmatched.